One T cell receptor (beta chain) is described in this entry. This sample includes further DNA sequences coding for the same CDR3. V lost 4 bases to trimming and J lost 3 bases, with 4 bases between them. CDR1 is LGHNT and CDR2 is FRNRAP in the germline V gene. The CDR3 is 11 amino acids. Authors' processing steps: Nucleated cell counts were estimated from reference gene primer amplification. The data were produced by immunoSEQ multiplex PCR, yet TCRdb's version contains in-frame clones alone and is incomplete. The D gene and trimming were derived from the DNA, and the V and J assignments and clone size from that table. The data show some 77,000 clones, with around 87% seen just once and around 4.1% held by the top ten. This sample stems from a study of blood T cell repertoires in COVID-19. Study overall: COVID-19 samples from acute and convalescent phases originated in the United States, Italy and Spain. Sample material is recorded as cDNA or gDNA derived from T cells, B-cell-depleted T cells, or PBMCs.

The chain links TRBV12-5 to TRBJ2-7; no firm D call. This TCR was sampled from a woman aged 80 or over with active or convalescent COVID-19. The sequencing sample was made of peripheral blood. The CDR3: CASGSGYEQYF. DNA of the CDR3: TGTGCTAGTGGTTCCGGCTACGAGCAGTACTTC.